Below, 10 T cell receptor beta chains from the same sample are listed, as sequenced in a study of blood T cell repertoires in COVID-19. Only in-frame clones appear in the TCRdb table, and some are missing; sequencing was by immunoSEQ multiplex PCR. This sample has 150,000 to 200,000 clones; approximately 90% occur once, and the top ten carry about 4.9%. Material for sequencing was peripheral blood. These receptors all stem from a man between 18 and 35 years old with COVID-19, enrolled during active disease.

The rearrangement uses TRBV27 and TRBJ1-1, with D possibly being TRBD1 (5 bases). The germline V and J ends were trimmed by 2 bases and 4 bases, with 11 bases remaining between them. Germline V lookup: CDR1 MNHEY, CDR2 SMNVEV (reference sequence). This CDR3 is built from 14 residues. The CDR3 spells CASSLTAGITEAFF. CDR3 in DNA: TGTGCCAGCAGTTTAACGGCAGGGATCACTGAAGCTTTCTTT.

This clone appeared a single time. The J gene is TRBJ2-2, the V gene TRBV24-1; TRBD2 agrees at 13 bases. This CDR3 has 20 amino acids. Germline V gene sequence: CDR1 KGHDR, CDR2 SFDVKD. Losses at the gene ends were 4 bases for V and 1 base for J; bases not matched to a gene: 11. Written as DNA, the CDR3 is TGTGCCACCAGTGACTATCCCGGACTAGCGGGGGACGGGAACACCGGGGAGCTGTTTTTT. Translated, it gives CATSDYPGLAGDGNTGELFF.

This clone has ten or more counts. The chain combines TRBV5-1 with TRBJ2-7; 9 positions agree with TRBD1. CDR1 is SGHRS and CDR2 is YFSETQ in the germline V gene. The CDR3 totals 14 residues. V lost 4 bases and J lost 4; bases outside the gene matches: 6. In DNA, the CDR3 is TGCGCCAGCAGCACGGGGGACAGGGAGTACGAGCAGTACTTC. Amino acid sequence: CASSTGDREYEQYF.

Written as DNA, the CDR3 is TGTGCCAGCAGCCTGGGACAGGGACTATCATACGAGCAGTACTTC. Its protein is CASSLGQGLSYEQYF. The chain couples TRBV28 to TRBJ2-7; 9 nucleotides match TRBD1. CDR3 length: 15 amino acids. CDR1 MDHEN and CDR2 SYDVKM come from the germline V gene. Trimming cost V 6 bases and J 4 bases; bases outside gene matches: 10.

As regards this clone: Other DNA sequences within the sample encode an identical CDR3. This rearrangement joins TRBV7-2 to TRBJ2-5, with D perhaps matching TRBD2 (6 bases). Germline CDR1 is SGHTA and CDR2 is FQGNSA. This CDR3 comprises 14 residues. The V end lost 1 base, the J end lost 1 base, and 7 bases lay between the germline ends. This chain's CDR3 is CASSLVSGQETQYF. CDR3 DNA sequence: TGTGCCAGCAGCTTAGTTAGCGGCCAAGAGACCCAGTACTTC.

The J gene is TRBJ2-3, the V gene TRBV7-9; TRBD1 is a possible D gene (6 bases). V was clipped by 10 bases and J by 0 bases, with 11 bases between them. The germline V gene has CDR1 SEHNR and CDR2 FQNEAQ (reference sequence). CDR3 length: 13 amino acids. CDR3 region: CATGQKSTDTQYF. Here the CDR3 DNA reads TGTGCCACCGGACAGAAGAGCACAGATACGCAGTATTTT. The variable domain in full, completed from reference TRBV7-9 and TRBJ2-3, reads DTGVSQNPRHKITKRGQNVTFRCDPISEHNRLYWYRQTLGQGPEFLTYFQNEAQLEKSRLLSDRFSAERPKGSFSTLEIQRTEQGDSAMYLCATGQKSTDTQYFGPGTRLTVL.

This rearrangement joins TRBV6-5 to TRBJ2-1; 13 bases map to TRBD2. Looked up from germline, CDR1 is MNHEY and CDR2 is SVGAGI. This CDR3 contains 15 residues. Unmatched junction bases numbered 3, after V lost 2 bases and J lost 8 bases. CDR3 in amino acids: CASSYGLAGEDEQFF. The CDR3 DNA is TGTGCCAGCAGTTACGGACTAGCGGGGGAGGATGAGCAGTTCTTC.

The chain carries TRBV28 and TRBJ2-3; 9 bases map to TRBD2. Germline lookup yields CDR1 MDHEN and CDR2 SYDVKM. The CDR3 contains 14 residues. Trimming at V came to 6 bases and at J to 2 bases, leaving 3 bases not matched to a gene. As DNA, the CDR3 is TGTGCCAGCAGCCCTAGCGGGATCACAGATACGCAGTATTTT. Amino acid sequence: CASSPSGITDTQYF.

This chain connects TRBV7-3 to TRBJ2-1; TRBD2 matches 8 bases. Germline CDR1 reads SGHTA; CDR2 reads FQGTGA. The CDR3 has 15 amino acids. The trim removed 5 bases at V and 6 bases at J, leaving 9 bases unmatched. The CDR3: CASSPGTSSFNEQFF. The DNA of the CDR3 is TGTGCCAGCAGCCCTGGGACTAGTTCTTTCAATGAGCAGTTCTTC.

J is TRBJ2-1 and V is TRBV27; TRBD2 aligns across 12 bases. The germline gives CDR1 MNHEY, CDR2 SMNVEV (reference sequence). The CDR3 runs 15 residues. The junction had 5 bases not matched to a gene; V was cut back by 3 bases and J by 8 bases. The CDR3 region is CASSFLAGGLDEQFF. CDR3 sequence (DNA): TGTGCCAGCAGTTTCCTAGCGGGGGGGCTGGATGAGCAGTTCTTC.